Shown below are 17 T cell receptor beta chains from a single sample sequenced in a study of blood T cell repertoires in COVID-19. Measured with immunoSEQ multiplex PCR; TCRdb has only the in-frame clones, and not every one. Of a few hundred thousand clones in the sample, 85% to 90% were seen once. The material sequenced was PBMCs or T cells enriched from blood (not recorded which). These receptors were obtained from a woman in her late teens or twenties who had recovered from COVID-19.

The V call is TRBV7-8, the J call TRBJ2-2, with 10 nucleotides matching TRBD2. The V segment lost 5 bases and the J segment 2 bases; nucleotides outside the gene matches: 8. Germline loops: CDR1 SGHVS, CDR2 FQNEAQ. The CDR3 is 17 residues long. The CDR3 sequence is CASSPRASGGNTGELFF. The CDR3 nucleotides read TGTGCCAGCAGCCCACGGGCTAGCGGGGGCAACACCGGGGAGCTGTTTTTT.

The rearrangement joins TRBV10-3 to TRBJ1-4; 8 bases agree with TRBD1. This CDR3 comprises 18 residues. V shed 3 bases, J shed 5 bases, and the junction held 14 bases outside the gene matches. Germline V gene lookup returns CDR1 ENHRY and CDR2 SYGVKD. CDR3 nucleotide sequence: TGTGCCATCAGTGAACGTAGGAGTCCAAGGACAGGGAATGAAAAACTGTTTTTT. Translating it yields CAISERRSPRTGNEKLFF.

In DNA, the CDR3 is TGCGCCAGCAGCTTGGACGGGGGACCCGGGGAGCTGTTTTTT. Encoded protein: CASSLDGGPGELFF. The chain uses TRBV5-1 and TRBJ2-2, with a possible D match to TRBD2 (6 bases). Germline CDR1 reads SGHRS; CDR2 reads YFSETQ. V lost 0 bases and J 6 bases, leaving 9 bases between the germline ends. The CDR3 sequence is 14 residues long.

V gene TRBV6-5 combines with J gene TRBJ2-1; weak D call: TRBD1 (5 bases). Germline V gene sequence: CDR1 MNHEY, CDR2 SVGAGI. The ends were cut back, 4 bases at V and 4 bases at J, with 11 bases in the middle. The CDR3 is 14 residues long. The DNA of the CDR3 is TGTGCCAGCAGTTCCCAGGACAATTACAATGAGCAGTTCTTC. This codes for CASSSQDNYNEQFF.

The chain links TRBV7-3 to TRBJ1-1; TRBD1 is a possible D gene (6 bases). Germline assignment: CDR1 SGHTA and CDR2 FQGTGA. V was shortened by 2 bases and J by 4 bases, with 14 bases between the two germline ends. The CDR3 contains 15 residues. The CDR3 nucleotides are TGTGCCAGCAGCTTAGATGGGGGCGATGGCACTGAAGCTTTCTTT. Translating it yields CASSLDGGDGTEAFF.

This sequence joins TRBV12-5 and TRBJ1-5; 8 bases line up with TRBD1. V trimming: 2 bases; J trimming: 2 bases; junction bases outside the gene matches: 2. Germline V lookup: CDR1 LGHNT, CDR2 FRNRAP. The CDR3 has 15 amino acids. The CDR3 sequence is CASGLTGGGNQPQHF. For the CDR3, the DNA is TGTGCTAGTGGTTTGACAGGGGGTGGCAATCAGCCCCAGCATTTT. Using reference TRBV12-5 and TRBJ1-5 for the parts outside the CDR3, the full variable domain is DARVTQTPRHKVTEMGQEVTMRCQPILGHNTVFWYRQTMMQGLELLAYFRNRAPLDDSGMPKDRFSAEMPDATLATLKIQPSEPRDSAVYFCASGLTGGGNQPQHFGDGTRLSIL.

The chain joins TRBV5-5 to TRBJ1-2; possibly TRBD1 for D (6 bases). With 4 bases removed from V and 0 bases from J, the gap between germline ends came to 13 bases. Germline V gene sequence: CDR1 SGHKS, CDR2 YYEKEE (reference sequence). The CDR3 runs to 15 residues. CDR3 nucleotide sequence: TGTGCCAGCAGCCTCACGGACAGCCCTAACTATGGCTACACCTTC. Encoded protein: CASSLTDSPNYGYTF.

This rearrangement joins TRBV10-3 to TRBJ2-7, with 10 positions matching TRBD1. V trimming: 3 bases; J trimming: 2 bases; junction bases outside the gene matches: 7. The CDR3 is 16 amino acids. Germline V gene lookup returns CDR1 ENHRY and CDR2 SYGVKD. The CDR3: CAISEAGTGVTYEQYF. The CDR3 DNA reads TGTGCCATCAGTGAAGCCGGGACAGGGGTGACCTACGAGCAGTACTTC.

The rearrangement joins TRBV7-2 to TRBJ1-5; unclear D gene. V lost 0 bases and J 0 bases, leaving 15 bases between the germline ends. Germline V CDR1 and CDR2: SGHTA, FQGNSA. The CDR3 has 18 amino acids. The CDR3 DNA reads as TGTGCCAGCAGCTTAGCCCACTCCACCTTCGCTAGCAATCAGCCCCAGCATTTT. Its protein product is CASSLAHSTFASNQPQHF. Based on the CDR3 plus reference TRBV7-2 and TRBJ1-5, the full variable domain is GAGVSQSPSNKVTEKGKDVELRCDPISGHTALYWYRQSLGQGLEFLIYFQGNSAPDKSGLPSDRFSAERTGGSVSTLTIQRTQQEDSAVYLCASSLAHSTFASNQPQHFGDGTRLSIL.

The chain is built from TRBV18 and TRBJ1-1; 9 nucleotides match TRBD1. CDR1 and CDR2 from the germline V gene are KGHSH and LQKENI. The ends lost 8 bases at V and 4 bases at J; junction bases unmatched: 5. The CDR3 length is 13 residues. This CDR3 reads CASLVTGGTEAFF. The CDR3 DNA is TGTGCCAGCCTTGTGACAGGGGGCACTGAAGCTTTCTTT.

The genes are TRBV7-9 and TRBJ2-5; D not resolved. V lost 3 bases and J lost 5, with 4 bases in between. This CDR3 contains 11 residues. Germline V CDR1 and CDR2: SEHNR, FQNEAQ (reference sequence). The DNA of the CDR3 is TGTGCCAGCAGCTTCCAGGAGACCCAGTACTTC. Translation gives CASSFQETQYF.

This chain links TRBV19 with TRBJ1-4; D is possibly TRBD1 (5 bases). This CDR3 spans 15 amino acids. Trimming stripped 3 bases from V and 10 bases from J, with 18 bases between. Germline values: CDR1 LNHDA, CDR2 SQIVND (reference sequence). CDR3 amino acids: CASSILDTHSRKLFF. CDR3 DNA sequence: TGTGCCAGTAGTATTTTGGACACCCATTCCAGAAAACTGTTTTTT.

This chain connects TRBV9 to TRBJ1-4; TRBD1 matches 9 bases. V dropped 1 base and J dropped 7; count of bases not matched to a gene: 5. The CDR3 loop spans 15 amino acids. Germline loops: CDR1 SGDLS, CDR2 YYNGEE. The CDR3 nucleotides read TGTGCCAGCAGCGTACGGGGACAGGGCAGTGAAAAACTGTTTTTT. It yields the protein CASSVRGQGSEKLFF.

This clone was detected ten times or more. Different DNA sequences within this sample yield the same CDR3. The rearrangement links TRBV7-9 to TRBJ2-7, with TRBD1 matching over 7 bases. Germline CDR1 reads SEHNR; CDR2 reads FQNEAQ (reference sequence). The CDR3 spans 13 residues. With V trimmed by 4 bases and J by 0 bases, 0 bases remained unmatched. The CDR3 sequence is CASSSGGSYEQYF. DNA for the CDR3: TGTGCCAGCAGCTCAGGGGGCTCCTACGAGCAGTACTTC. The entire variable domain, with the rest obtained from reference TRBV7-9 and TRBJ2-7, is as follows: DTGVSQNPRHKITKRGQNVTFRCDPISEHNRLYWYRQTLGQGPEFLTYFQNEAQLEKSRLLSDRFSAERPKGSFSTLEIQRTEQGDSAMYLCASSSGGSYEQYFGPGTRLTVT.

V and J are TRBV4-1 and TRBJ1-2; TRBD1 agrees at 7 bases. CDR1 MGHRA and CDR2 YSYEKL come from the germline V gene. V lost 5 bases, J lost 4 bases, and 13 bases stayed unmatched. There are 16 residues in the CDR3. In nucleotides, the CDR3 is TGCGCCAGCAGCGACCGCCGGGACAGCAGACTCTATGGCTACACCTTC. Translation gives CASSDRRDSRLYGYTF.

The genes are TRBV4-1 and TRBJ2-5; 9 bases are a match to TRBD1. The CDR3 is 17 amino acids. The V segment lost 4 bases and the J segment 3 bases; nucleotides outside the gene matches: 12. Germline CDR1 reads MGHRA; CDR2 reads YSYEKL. In DNA, the CDR3 is TGCGCCAGCAGCCCAAGTGTTAAAGGGACAGGGAAAGAGACCCAGTACTTC. This gives the protein CASSPSVKGTGKETQYF.

Here the CDR3 reads CASSLIGEGTEAFF. The CDR3 DNA follows: TGCGCCAGCAGCTTGATAGGAGAAGGCACTGAAGCTTTCTTT. V usage is TRBV5-1 and J usage is TRBJ1-1; D uncertain. CDR3 length: 14 amino acids. The germline CDR1 and CDR2 sequences are SGHRS and YFSETQ. Trimming shortened V by 1 base and J by 4 bases, and 11 bases separated the two germline ends.